This note documents a single T cell receptor (beta chain) sequence. Its target is not known. The entirety of the isolated RNA underwent reverse transcription, so expressed TCRB transcripts were sequenced. The protocol was immunoSEQ multiplex PCR, while the TCRdb copy is restricted to in-frame clones and leaves out a portion. The sample holds 900,000 or so clones, 15% to 20% seen once. This record comes from a study of beta chain features in type 1 diabetes. Study-wide findings and caveats: The study found that naive, central memory and Treg TCRB repertoires appeared more similar in patients than in healthy donors.

Trimming removed 0 bases at V and 3 bases at J, with 5 bases between. The CDR3 loop spans 14 amino acids. Germline values: CDR1 MGHDK, CDR2 SYGVNS. This receptor was taken from a woman between 18 and 29 years old in good health. The specimen was naive CD4+ T cells from blood. This chain links TRBV25-1 with TRBJ2-2; no clear D. The CDR3 sequence is CASSEYTDTGELFF. The CDR3 DNA reads TGTGCCAGCAGTGAATATACGGACACCGGGGAGCTGTTTTTT.